The clone carrying this T cell receptor (beta chain) is a singleton in its sample. Its antigen remains unknown. Only in-frame clones appear in the TCRdb table, and some are missing; sequencing was by immunoSEQ multiplex PCR. The sample has 85,000 to 90,000 clones; 75% to 90% are singletons. This sample is drawn from a study of graft-versus-host responses after intestinal transplantation. Broader study findings: Clonal ratios of graft-versus-host to host-versus-graft in allografts were high for patients exhibiting graft-donor T cell macrochimerism. There was an association between peak levels of circulating GvH clones and early post-transplant HvG declines.

The CDR3 is made up of 13 amino acids. The germline V gene encodes CDR1 SGHAT and CDR2 FQNNGV. V was clipped by 2 bases and J by 8 bases, with 7 bases between them. This clonotype originated in a human donor who received an intestinal transplant. The chain combines TRBV11-2 with TRBJ1-6; D gene uncertain. This material consisted of unstimulated CD4+ T cells sorted from spleen or lymph node cells, taken before intestinal transplant. CDR3 nucleotide sequence: TGTGCCAGCAGCTTATCCGGGGATTCACCCCTCCACTTT. Its protein is CASSLSGDSPLHF.